The 28 T cell receptor beta chains listed next were all sequenced from one sample in a study of T cell clones after liver transplantation. Sequencing used immunoSEQ multiplex PCR; TCRdb keeps in-frame clones, though not all of them. The profile covers tens of thousands of clones, with about 93% appearing a single time and around 25% taken by the ten largest. This material consisted of CD8+ T cells from blood, taken about 25 months after liver transplant. The source is a human patient who received a liver transplant. Certain T cells may be donor cells from the graft.

This chain connects TRBV9 to TRBJ2-2; D gene unclear. The germline gives CDR1 SGDLS, CDR2 YYNGEE. Trimming cost V 0 bases and J 6 bases, with 3 bases left between them. This CDR3 contains 12 residues. The CDR3 region is CASSVGPGELFF. For the CDR3, the DNA is TGTGCCAGCAGCGTAGGCCCCGGGGAGCTGTTTTTT.

CDR3 nucleotide sequence: TGCGCCAGCAGCCAAGAGGGGACAGCCACCGGGGAGCTGTTTTTT. This codes for CASSQEGTATGELFF. V usage is TRBV4-1 and J usage is TRBJ2-2, with TRBD1 matching over 7 bases. V shed 0 bases, J shed 4 bases, and the junction held 2 bases outside the gene matches. This CDR3 is 15 amino acids long. Germline loops: CDR1 MGHRA, CDR2 YSYEKL.

The chain couples TRBV19 to TRBJ2-7; D unresolved. The CDR3 covers 15 residues. In germline, CDR1 is LNHDA, CDR2 SQIVND (reference sequence). Trimming removed 2 bases at V and 0 bases at J, with 11 bases between. For the CDR3, the DNA is TGTGCCAGTAGTATAAGTTCGGCTAGCTCCTACGAGCAGTACTTC. Its protein is CASSISSASSYEQYF.

The V gene is TRBV27, the J gene TRBJ1-3, with 10 bases identical to TRBD1. The germline V gene encodes CDR1 MNHEY and CDR2 SMNVEV (reference sequence). V was pared by 6 bases and J by 1 base, with 6 bases of the junction left unmatched. CDR3 size: 16 residues. The CDR3 sequence is CASRPGQGWSGNTIYF. The CDR3 DNA reads TGTGCCAGCAGACCGGGACAGGGGTGGTCTGGAAACACCATATATTTT.

This rearrangement joins TRBV5-1 to TRBJ1-1; D possibly corresponds to TRBD1 (5 bases). V was trimmed by 4 bases and J by 6 bases, leaving 22 bases between them. CDR3 length equals 16 residues. Germline V CDR1 and CDR2: SGHRS, YFSETQ. In DNA, the CDR3 is TGCGCCAGCAGCGCGAATCGGGGCAGTTCCACCCCTGAAGCTTTCTTT. Amino acids: CASSANRGSSTPEAFF. Full variable domain (rest looked up from reference TRBV5-1 and TRBJ1-1): KAGVTQTPRYLIKTRGQQVTLSCSPISGHRSVSWYQQTPGQGLQFLFEYFSETQRNKGNFPGRFSGRQFSNSRSEMNVSTLELGDSALYLCASSANRGSSTPEAFFGQGTRLTVV.

The chain employs TRBV7-6 and TRBJ2-3; 7 bases align to TRBD2. The V gene end was trimmed by 4 bases and the J gene end by 6 bases; junction bases not matched to a gene: 7. Germline V gene data show CDR1 as SGHVS and CDR2 as FNYEAQ. This CDR3 is built from 14 residues. The chain's CDR3 is CASSSLAGADTQYF. The DNA for the CDR3 is TGTGCCAGCAGCTCATTAGCGGGTGCTGATACGCAGTATTTT.

The chain is built from TRBV29-1 and TRBJ1-1, with D unclear. Between the trimmed V and J ends, which lost 1 base and 1 base, there was a span of 4 bases. This CDR3 region has 12 residues. CDR1 and CDR2 from the germline V gene are SQVTM and ANQGSEA. The CDR3 reads CSVEVENTEAFF. DNA for the CDR3: TGCAGCGTTGAAGTGGAGAACACTGAAGCTTTCTTT.

The rearrangement joins TRBV11-1 to TRBJ2-1; 7 bases match TRBD2. The CDR3 has 15 amino acids. V gave up 2 bases and J gave up 5 bases; unmatched junction bases: 6. The germline V gene encodes CDR1 SGHAT and CDR2 FQDESV (reference sequence). The CDR3 DNA reads as TGTGCCAGCAGCTTAAGTCTAGCGGATGACAATGAGCAGTTCTTC. Amino acids: CASSLSLADDNEQFF. The full variable domain, completed using reference TRBV11-1 and TRBJ2-1, is EAEVAQSPRYKITEKSQAVAFWCDPISGHATLYWYRQILGQGPELLVQFQDESVVDDSQLPKDRFSAERLKGVDSTLKIQPAELGDSAMYLCASSLSLADDNEQFFGPGTRLTVL.

The gene calls are TRBV7-2 and TRBJ2-1; D may match TRBD1 or TRBD2 (6 bases each). Looked up from germline, CDR1 is SGHTA and CDR2 is FQGNSA. V lost 5 bases to trimming and J lost 4 bases, with 9 bases between them. This CDR3 region has 13 residues. CDR3 loop: CASSRRGYNEQFF. The CDR3 nucleotides read TGTGCCAGCAGCCGGAGGGGGTACAATGAGCAGTTCTTC.

The genes are TRBV12-2 and TRBJ2-7; the D call of TRBD2 is as the table states it, not checked on the DNA. TRBV12-2 has pseudogene status. The CDR3 spans 16 residues. CDR3 sequence (DNA): TGTGCAAGTCGCCCCCCGTCGTGCTACTACTCCTACGAGCAGTACTTC. Protein product: CASRPPSCYYSYEQYF.

V and J are TRBV7-9 and TRBJ2-1, with 7 positions matching TRBD2. The CDR3 is made up of 15 amino acids. Germline CDR1 SEHNR, CDR2 FQNEAQ (reference sequence). V lost 7 bases, J lost 0 bases, and 6 bases stayed unmatched. The CDR3 region is CASISGGSSYNEQFF. The CDR3, as DNA: TGTGCCAGCATAAGTGGCGGGAGCTCCTACAATGAGCAGTTCTTC.

This sequence joins TRBV5-4 and TRBJ2-2, with D possibly being TRBD2 (6 bases). Trimming removed 4 bases at V and 1 base at J, with 8 bases between. CDR1 is SGHNT and CDR2 is YYREEE in the germline V gene (reference sequence). This CDR3 has 14 residues. The CDR3 DNA follows: TGTGCCAGCAGCCTCGGGAGGAACACCGGGGAGCTGTTTTTT. Translating it yields CASSLGRNTGELFF.

There are a few counts of this clone. CDR3 sequence (DNA): TGTGCCAGCAGTTTATCCGGCCGGCAAACCGACGAGCAGTACTTC. Translating it yields CASSLSGRQTDEQYF. V and J are TRBV28 and TRBJ2-7; D is unresolved. The germline gives CDR1 MDHEN, CDR2 SYDVKM. The CDR3 has 15 residues. V was clipped by 1 base and J by 5 bases, with 15 bases between them.

The genes are TRBV4-3 and TRBJ2-2, with D tentatively TRBD1 (5 bases). Trimming shortened V by 0 bases and J by 7 bases, and 15 bases separated the two germline ends. CDR1 and CDR2 from the germline V gene are LGHNA and YSLEER. The CDR3 is 16 residues long. CDR3 loop: CASSQDQGAWDGELFF. CDR3 sequence (DNA): TGCGCCAGCAGCCAAGATCAAGGGGCGTGGGACGGGGAGCTGTTTTTT.

The chain is built from TRBV9 and TRBJ2-7; TRBD2 matches 11 bases. CDR1 is SGDLS, CDR2 YYNGEE, per germline. The CDR3 length is 16 residues. The V segment lost 4 bases and the J segment 2 bases; nucleotides outside the gene matches: 8. For the CDR3, the DNA is TGTGCCAGCAGCACCCAAACTAGCGGGAGCACCTACGAGCAGTACTTC. It translates to CASSTQTSGSTYEQYF.

This chain joins TRBV14 and TRBJ2-7, with D unresolved. The germline gives CDR1 SGHDN, CDR2 FVKESK. The V and J ends lost 4 bases and 5 bases respectively, with 9 bases between them. The CDR3 is 12 amino acids. CDR3 amino acids: CASSLAWDEQYF. The CDR3 bases are TGTGCCAGCAGCCTGGCCTGGGACGAGCAGTACTTC.

Relative to its sample, this clone is medium-sized. Other DNA sequences in this sample translate to the same CDR3. The chain employs TRBV6-5 and TRBJ2-7; TRBD1 matches at 9 bases. The V gene end was trimmed by 2 bases and the J gene end by 7 bases; junction bases not matched to a gene: 6. The CDR3 spans 14 residues. Germline CDR1 reads MNHEY; CDR2 reads SVGAGI. The CDR3 region is CASSYGGQGREQYF. The DNA for the CDR3 is TGTGCCAGCAGTTACGGGGGACAGGGTCGGGAGCAGTACTTC.

This chain uses TRBV28 with TRBJ1-1; 10 bases are shared with TRBD1. V lost 6 bases to trimming and J lost 6 bases; unmatched junction nucleotides: 7. The CDR3 covers 14 residues. Germline V gene sequence: CDR1 MDHEN, CDR2 SYDVKM. The CDR3, as DNA: TGTGCCAGCAGCCCGACAGGGGGCTACGCTGAAGCTTTCTTT. Its protein is CASSPTGGYAEAFF.

The chain couples TRBV7-2 to TRBJ1-6; TRBD1 matches 7 bases. Trimming cost V 4 bases and J 14 bases; bases outside gene matches: 11. Germline loops: CDR1 SGHTA, CDR2 FQGNSA. The CDR3 runs 14 residues. The CDR3 coding sequence is TGTGCCAGCAGCTCCCGGGACAGCCGTCTGGCCCTCCACTTT. Translated, it gives CASSSRDSRLALHF.

This clone was seen just once. The V and J genes are TRBV13 and TRBJ2-6; 10 bases are shared with TRBD2. Germline lookup yields CDR1 PRHDT and CDR2 FYEKMQ (reference sequence). V trimming: 6 bases; J trimming: 2 bases; junction bases outside the gene matches: 7. The length of the CDR3 is 17 residues. The CDR3 DNA follows: TGTGCCAGCAGGGTAGGGCTAGCGGGAGCTGGGGCCAACGTCCTGACTTTC. It yields the protein CASRVGLAGAGANVLTF.

The chain has TRBV2 and TRBJ2-3, with TRBD1 matching 12 bases. In germline, CDR1 is SNHLY, CDR2 FYNNEI. Trimming at V came to 9 bases and at J to 5 bases, leaving 6 bases not matched to a gene. This CDR3 has 14 amino acids. CDR3 loop: CARKGTGGKDTQYF. The CDR3 bases are TGTGCCAGAAAAGGGACAGGGGGCAAAGATACGCAGTATTTT.

This chain uses TRBV5-8 with TRBJ2-3; 10 bases are a match to TRBD2. The germline gives CDR1 SGHTS, CDR2 YDEGEE. This CDR3 region has 16 residues. The junction had 9 bases not matched to a gene; V was cut back by 0 bases and J by 8 bases. The chain's CDR3 is CASSLVASGRSGTQYF. The DNA of the CDR3 is TGTGCCAGCAGCTTGGTGGCTAGCGGGAGATCCGGTACGCAGTATTTT.

V is TRBV4-2 and J is TRBJ2-7; 11 bases fit TRBD2. After removal of 3 bases from V and 3 bases from J, the junction contained 7 bases not matched to a gene. This CDR3 spans 16 amino acids. Germline V gives CDR1 LGHNA, CDR2 YNFKEQ. CDR3 sequence: CASSHQPGTSGYEQYF. The CDR3 DNA is TGTGCCAGCAGCCACCAACCCGGGACTAGCGGCTACGAGCAGTACTTC.

The V call is TRBV7-2, the J call TRBJ2-5; no definite D call. In germline, CDR1 is SGHTA, CDR2 FQGNSA. CDR3 length equals 14 residues. Trimming shortened V by 0 bases and J by 3 bases, and 8 bases separated the two germline ends. The CDR3 region is CASSLANKEETQYF. In DNA form, the CDR3 reads TGTGCCAGCAGCTTAGCCAACAAGGAAGAGACCCAGTACTTC.

This clone is a singleton in its sample. The chain uses TRBV23-1 and TRBJ2-3; D call uncertain. Being an ORF, TRBV23-1 has a function that is uncertain. The V end was cut by 7 bases, the J end by 4 bases, with 18 bases between. The CDR3 extends over 15 amino acids. CDR3 protein: CASTHPSKGPDTQYF. In DNA form, the CDR3 reads TGCGCCAGCACCCATCCCAGCAAGGGCCCAGATACGCAGTATTTT.

This clone has just one count. This chain links TRBV6-1 with TRBJ2-1; tentative D call: TRBD2 (5 bases). The CDR3 covers 15 residues. V was cut by 6 bases and J by 0 bases, with 12 bases left in between. CDR1 and CDR2 (germline): MNHNS, SASEGT. CDR3 in amino acids: CASSHPGSSYNEQFF. CDR3 bases: TGTGCCAGCAGCCACCCGGGGAGCTCCTACAATGAGCAGTTCTTC.

This chain connects TRBV6-6 to TRBJ1-5; TRBD1 might be the D (5 bases). This CDR3 spans 14 amino acids. Looked up from germline, CDR1 is MNHNY and CDR2 is SVGAGI (reference sequence). The V and J ends lost 6 bases and 0 bases respectively, with 9 bases between them. The CDR3 protein is CASSPGFSNQPQHF. CDR3 in DNA: TGTGCCAGCAGCCCAGGGTTTAGCAATCAGCCCCAGCATTTT.

J is TRBJ2-7 and V is TRBV27; 7 nucleotides agree with TRBD1. Losses at the gene ends were 5 bases for V and 3 bases for J; bases not matched to a gene: 10. The germline V gene encodes CDR1 MNHEY and CDR2 SMNVEV (reference sequence). The CDR3 consists of 15 residues. The CDR3 DNA sequence: TGTGCCAGCAGTCCCCAGGGGGTGGTTTTCTACGAGCAGTACTTC. Translated, it gives CASSPQGVVFYEQYF.